This entry lists 31 T cell receptor beta chains sequenced from one sample in a study of CD4+ T cells in melanoma. Profiled with immunoSEQ multiplex PCR; TCRdb holds only in-frame clones, not every one. This sample has 120,000 to 150,000 clones, with roughly 91% found just once. Every receptor here comes from a human donor with melanoma.

The rearrangement links TRBV2 to TRBJ1-1; D is possibly TRBD1 (5 bases). Trimming removed 4 bases at V and 10 bases at J, with 19 bases between. Per the germline V gene, CDR1 is SNHLY and CDR2 is FYNNEI. This CDR3 region has 14 residues. The CDR3 here is CASSGGPRGRGAFF. The CDR3 region has the DNA TGTGCCAGCAGTGGGGGTCCAAGGGGCCGCGGAGCTTTCTTT.

This clone has only a few counts. This sequence joins TRBV5-6 and TRBJ1-2, with D perhaps matching TRBD1 (5 bases). Trimming removed 4 bases from V and 14 bases from J, with 15 bases in between. Looked up from germline, CDR1 is SGHDT and CDR2 is YYEEEE. The CDR3 contains 11 residues. In DNA, the CDR3 is TGTGCCAGCAGCCTGATGACAGTTTTTACCTTC. Translation gives CASSLMTVFTF.

The chain employs TRBV5-6 and TRBJ2-5, with D perhaps TRBD1 (6 bases). Germline V gives CDR1 SGHDT, CDR2 YYEEEE. With 1 base removed from V and 2 bases from J, the gap between germline ends came to 9 bases. The CDR3 consists of 14 residues. CDR3 in amino acids: CASSLIGTQETQYF. CDR3 DNA: TGTGCCAGCAGCTTGATTGGGACACAAGAGACCCAGTACTTC.

The gene calls are TRBV27 and TRBJ1-1, with TRBD1 matching over 7 bases. The V and J ends lost 2 bases and 0 bases, in that order; junction bases with no gene match: 12. Germline V gene data show CDR1 as MNHEY and CDR2 as SMNVEV (reference sequence). The CDR3 is 18 residues long. As DNA, the CDR3 is TGTGCCAGCAGTTTAGAGGGCACAGGGGCCTCCCTGAACACTGAAGCTTTCTTT. As protein: CASSLEGTGASLNTEAFF.

The chain combines TRBV6-5 with TRBJ1-5, with D possibly TRBD1 on 6 matching bases. CDR1 is MNHEY, CDR2 SVGAGI, per germline. The CDR3 totals 14 residues. Trimming removed 6 bases from V and 7 bases from J, with 16 bases in between. The DNA for the CDR3 is TGTGCCAGCAGCCCTACAGGGAGCGGACAGCCCCAGCATTTT. It is translated as CASSPTGSGQPQHF.

This sequence joins TRBV7-3 and TRBJ1-1, with D possibly matching TRBD1 (5 bases). This CDR3 comprises 13 residues. V was shortened by 6 bases and J by 6 bases, with 14 bases between the two germline ends. CDR1 is SGHTA, CDR2 FQGTGA, per germline. The CDR3 bases are TGTGCCAGCAGGGGATCAGGGTCCGCTGAAGCTTTCTTT. It specifies CASRGSGSAEAFF.

This chain joins TRBV28 and TRBJ1-2; the match to TRBD1 covers 8 bases. The germline CDR1 and CDR2 sequences are MDHEN and SYDVKM. The trim removed 8 bases at V and 8 bases at J, leaving 7 bases unmatched. The length of the CDR3 is 12 residues. The CDR3 bases are TGTGCCAGCGGGACAGGTAGTATCGGCTACACCTTC. Translation: CASGTGSIGYTF.

This chain connects TRBV6-5 to TRBJ2-6; 8 positions agree with TRBD1. The junction had 6 bases not matched to a gene; V was cut back by 5 bases and J by 12 bases. The CDR3 runs 13 residues. Germline CDR1 reads MNHEY; CDR2 reads SVGAGI. The CDR3 bases are TGTGCCAGCAGTCCCGACAGGGGCACCGTCCTGACTTTC. It encodes CASSPDRGTVLTF.

The gene calls are TRBV25-1 and TRBJ1-6; D gene uncertain. The CDR3 is 16 residues long. V lost 4 bases, J lost 3 bases, and 13 bases lay in between. Germline V gene lookup returns CDR1 MGHDK and CDR2 SYGVNS. DNA for the CDR3: TGTGCCAGCAGTGGGATAAACTCGGGCTATAATTCACCCCTCCACTTT. Encoded protein: CASSGINSGYNSPLHF.

This chain connects TRBV27 to TRBJ1-2; D not certain. The V and J ends lost 0 bases and 5 bases respectively, with 16 bases between them. CDR3 length: 16 residues. Germline assignment: CDR1 MNHEY and CDR2 SMNVEV (reference sequence). The DNA for the CDR3 is TGTGCCAGCAGTTTATCAGGGCAGCAAACTTTTTATGGCTACACCTTC. Translated, it gives CASSLSGQQTFYGYTF.

V is TRBV30 and J is TRBJ1-2; no firm D call. The germline V and J ends were trimmed by 0 bases and 8 bases, with 10 bases remaining between them. Per germline, CDR1 GTSNPN and CDR2 SVGIG (reference sequence). The CDR3 length is 12 residues. The CDR3 region has the DNA TGTGCCTGGAGTGTAGTAGGCGCCGGCTACACCTTC. As protein: CAWSVVGAGYTF.

The chain combines TRBV7-6 with TRBJ1-1; no clear D. The CDR3 is 13 amino acids. Germline V gene sequence: CDR1 SGHVS, CDR2 FNYEAQ. The V gene lost 6 bases and the J gene lost 1 base, with 9 bases spanning the gap. The CDR3 nucleotides are TGTGCCAGCAGTTACGATCGGAACACTGAAGCTTTCTTT. Its protein product is CASSYDRNTEAFF.

The CDR3 loop reads CASSNQETQYF. The CDR3 nucleotides are TGTGCCAGCAGTAACCAAGAGACCCAGTACTTC. This chain joins TRBV6-1 and TRBJ2-5; D is uncertain. Germline CDR1 MNHNS, CDR2 SASEGT. V dropped 5 bases and J dropped 0 bases, with 1 base sitting between them. CDR3 length equals 11 residues.

CDR3 protein: CASSLGTHNSPLHF. The CDR3 DNA follows: TGCGCCAGCAGCTTAGGGACTCATAATTCACCCCTCCACTTT. The chain has TRBV5-1 and TRBJ1-6; tentative D call: TRBD1 (5 bases). The CDR3 runs 14 residues. From germline, CDR1 is SGHRS and CDR2 YFSETQ. V was clipped by 2 bases and J by 5 bases, with 8 bases between them.

This chain uses TRBV11-2 with TRBJ2-1, with unresolved D. Germline assignment: CDR1 SGHAT and CDR2 FQNNGV. Trimming removed 3 bases at V and 4 bases at J, with 13 bases between. This CDR3 region has 15 residues. This chain's CDR3 is CASSLFGPEYNEQFF. The CDR3 DNA reads as TGTGCCAGCAGCTTGTTCGGGCCAGAATACAATGAGCAGTTCTTC.

The chain carries TRBV4-1 and TRBJ1-2, with D unclear. Trimming pared 2 bases from V and 0 bases from J, leaving 19 bases between. The CDR3 extends over 18 amino acids. CDR1 is MGHRA and CDR2 is YSYEKL in the germline V gene. The CDR3 loop reads CASSQTPVGLRANYGYTF. The CDR3 bases are TGCGCCAGCAGCCAAACCCCGGTTGGTCTGCGGGCTAACTATGGCTACACCTTC.

This chain connects TRBV5-1 to TRBJ1-6; D uncertain. CDR1 and CDR2 (germline): SGHRS, YFSETQ. V was trimmed by 3 bases and J by 6 bases, leaving 13 bases between them. The length of the CDR3 is 15 residues. CDR3 DNA: TGCGCCAGCAGCTGGATTCCGGGGAGTAATTCACCCCTCCACTTT. Its protein product is CASSWIPGSNSPLHF.

The chain combines TRBV6-5 with TRBJ1-3, with a tentative D call TRBD1 (6 bases). Germline V gene data show CDR1 as MNHEY and CDR2 as SVGAGI. The CDR3 has 14 amino acids. Trimming removed 6 bases from V and 2 bases from J, with 11 bases in between. The CDR3 DNA sequence: TGTGCCAGCAGCCAAACAGGGACTGGAAACACCATATATTTT. The encoded protein is CASSQTGTGNTIYF.

The CDR3 nucleotides are TGCGCCAGCAGCCCCCTCAGGATAGATCGGGCTTTCTTT. It translates to CASSPLRIDRAFF. V usage is TRBV5-1 and J usage is TRBJ1-1; D gene ambiguous. CDR1 and CDR2 (germline): SGHRS, YFSETQ. V lost 4 bases, J lost 11 bases, and 18 bases lay in between. This CDR3 comprises 13 residues.

The chain employs TRBV9 and TRBJ2-2; no reliable D call. Germline loops: CDR1 SGDLS, CDR2 YYNGEE. The CDR3 contains 14 residues. The ends were cut back, 2 bases at V and 3 bases at J, with 8 bases in the middle. CDR3: CASSVPPDTGELFF. CDR3 DNA: TGTGCCAGCAGCGTTCCCCCAGACACCGGGGAGCTGTTTTTT.

This clone has only a few counts. The J gene is TRBJ2-1, the V gene TRBV29-1; 9 nucleotides match TRBD1. The CDR3 has 16 residues. The V and J ends lost 1 base and 4 bases, in that order; junction bases with no gene match: 8. Germline V gives CDR1 SQVTM, CDR2 ANQGSEA. The CDR3 reads CSVEGVGDRAYNEQFF. CDR3 DNA: TGCAGCGTTGAAGGGGTAGGGGACAGGGCTTACAATGAGCAGTTCTTC.

V is TRBV5-6 and J is TRBJ1-2; 8 nucleotides agree with TRBD1. The CDR3 contains 15 residues. The V gene's germline CDR1 is SGHDT and CDR2 YYEEEE. The ends lost 1 base at V and 8 bases at J; junction bases unmatched: 10. CDR3: CASSLRGGDRGGYTF. CDR3 bases: TGTGCCAGCAGCTTGCGGGGGGGCGACAGGGGAGGCTACACCTTC.

The genes are TRBV6-6 and TRBJ1-5; no clear D. Per germline, CDR1 MNHNY and CDR2 SVGAGI (reference sequence). This CDR3 spans 15 amino acids. The ends were cut back, 0 bases at V and 3 bases at J, with 9 bases in the middle. Written as DNA, the CDR3 is TGTGCCAGCAGTTACTCGGCGGGGAACAATCAGCCCCAGCATTTT. Translated, it gives CASSYSAGNNQPQHF.

The J gene is TRBJ1-6, the V gene TRBV19; 9 positions agree with TRBD1. CDR1 is LNHDA and CDR2 is SQIVND in the germline V gene (reference sequence). This CDR3 contains 15 residues. The ends lost 5 bases at V and 9 bases at J; junction bases unmatched: 8. The CDR3 region has the DNA TGTGCCAGTAGTTACCACAGGGGGCTTGTTTCACCCCTCCACTTT. Its protein is CASSYHRGLVSPLHF.

The chain recombines TRBV7-3 with TRBJ1-5, with a possible D match to TRBD1 (6 bases). The CDR3 is made up of 13 amino acids. V lost 5 bases to trimming and J lost 3 bases, with 8 bases between them. Per germline, CDR1 SGHTA and CDR2 FQGTGA. The CDR3 bases are TGTGCCAGCAGCCAGGGGATCAATCAGCCCCAGCATTTT. Translating gives CASSQGINQPQHF.

DNA of the CDR3: TGTGCCAGCAGCTTGACGGTATCCTATAATTCACCCCTCCACTTT. Its translation: CASSLTVSYNSPLHF. This chain links TRBV11-2 with TRBJ1-6; D is uncertain. The V and J ends lost 3 bases and 1 base respectively, with 7 bases between them. From germline, CDR1 is SGHAT and CDR2 FQNNGV. The CDR3 consists of 15 residues.

The chain recombines TRBV7-6 with TRBJ2-5; 13 bases agree with TRBD2. The CDR3 has 15 amino acids. Germline CDR1 is SGHVS and CDR2 is FNYEAQ. With V trimmed by 5 bases and J by 3 bases, 3 bases remained unmatched. Here the CDR3 reads CASSPGTSGEETQYF. In nucleotides, the CDR3 is TGTGCCAGCAGCCCGGGGACTAGCGGGGAAGAGACCCAGTACTTC. Full variable domain (missing parts from reference TRBV7-6 and TRBJ2-5): GAGVSQSPRYKVTKRGQDVALRCDPISGHVSLYWYRQALGQGPEFLTYFNYEAQQDKSGLPNDRFSAERPEGSISTLTIQRTEQRDSAMYRCASSPGTSGEETQYFGPGTRLLVL.

V usage is TRBV15 and J usage is TRBJ1-5; D ambiguous. Germline V gives CDR1 LNHNV, CDR2 YYDKDF (reference sequence). The CDR3 is 15 amino acids. V was shortened by 6 bases and J by 4 bases, with 16 bases between the two germline ends. The CDR3 region is CATRNPGVGNQPQHF. The CDR3, as DNA: TGTGCCACCAGAAATCCCGGGGTGGGGAATCAGCCCCAGCATTTT.

The chain has TRBV2 and TRBJ1-1; no definite D call. The CDR3 loop spans 14 amino acids. V gave up 2 bases and J gave up 1 base, with 8 bases separating them. CDR1 is SNHLY, CDR2 FYNNEI, per germline. The CDR3 reads CASSERSRNTEAFF. CDR3 DNA sequence: TGTGCCAGCAGTGAACGTTCCAGGAACACTGAAGCTTTCTTT.

The gene calls are TRBV7-2 and TRBJ2-1, with no clear D. The CDR3 covers 15 residues. Germline loops: CDR1 SGHTA, CDR2 FQGNSA. Trimming shortened V by 1 base and J by 13 bases, and 20 bases separated the two germline ends. Here the CDR3 DNA reads TGTGCCAGCAGCTTAGTAGTTGACGCCGGCGGCCGACAGTTCTTC. Translating gives CASSLVVDAGGRQFF.

In its sample, this clone was seen a few times. This chain uses TRBV5-1 with TRBJ2-2, with D perhaps given as TRBD1 or TRBD2 (5 bases each). CDR3 length: 17 residues. Germline V lookup: CDR1 SGHRS, CDR2 YFSETQ. Deletions cut 2 bases from V and 4 bases from J, with 18 bases between. This chain's CDR3 is CASSFRGTPTRTGELFF. In nucleotides, the CDR3 is TGCGCCAGCAGCTTCAGAGGGACCCCGACTCGCACCGGGGAGCTGTTTTTT.